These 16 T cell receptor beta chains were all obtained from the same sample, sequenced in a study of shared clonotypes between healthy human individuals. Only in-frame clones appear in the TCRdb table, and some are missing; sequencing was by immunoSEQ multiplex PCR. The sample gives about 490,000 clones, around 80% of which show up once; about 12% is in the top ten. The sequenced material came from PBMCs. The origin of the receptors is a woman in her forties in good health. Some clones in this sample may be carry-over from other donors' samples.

The DNA for the CDR3 is TGTGCCTGGAGTGGGAACGCCTATGGCTACACCTTC. The encoded protein is CAWSGNAYGYTF. The chain carries TRBV30 and TRBJ1-2; D not certain. The germline CDR1 and CDR2 sequences are GTSNPN and SVGIG (reference sequence). This CDR3 spans 12 amino acids. The ends were cut back, 1 base at V and 4 bases at J, with 7 bases in the middle.

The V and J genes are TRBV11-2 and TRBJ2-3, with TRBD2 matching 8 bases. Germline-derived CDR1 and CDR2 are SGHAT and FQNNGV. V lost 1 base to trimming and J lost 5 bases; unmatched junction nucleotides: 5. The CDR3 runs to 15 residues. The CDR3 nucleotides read TGTGCCAGCAGCTTAGCGGGAGGGCCTGTAGATACGCAGTATTTT. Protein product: CASSLAGGPVDTQYF.

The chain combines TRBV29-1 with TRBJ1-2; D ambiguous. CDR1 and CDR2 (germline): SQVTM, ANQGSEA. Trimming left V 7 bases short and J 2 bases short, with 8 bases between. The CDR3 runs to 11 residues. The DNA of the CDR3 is TGCAGCGCGACCTTCAACTATGGCTACACCTTC. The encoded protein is CSATFNYGYTF.

The CDR3 loop reads CASSGRDSGGYTF. The CDR3 coding sequence is TGTGCCAGCTCGGGCCGGGACAGCGGTGGCTACACCTTC. The chain recombines TRBV18 with TRBJ1-2, with 7 bases fitting TRBD1. The junction had 8 bases not matched to a gene; V was cut back by 6 bases and J by 7 bases. This CDR3 has 13 residues. CDR1 KGHSH and CDR2 LQKENI come from the germline V gene.

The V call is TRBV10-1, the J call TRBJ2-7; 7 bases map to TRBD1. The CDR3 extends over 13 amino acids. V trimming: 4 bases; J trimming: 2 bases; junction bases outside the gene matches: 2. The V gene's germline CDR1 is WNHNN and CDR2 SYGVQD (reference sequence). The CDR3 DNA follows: TGCGCCAGCAGTGTGGGACAGACCTACGAGCAGTACTTC. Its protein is CASSVGQTYEQYF.

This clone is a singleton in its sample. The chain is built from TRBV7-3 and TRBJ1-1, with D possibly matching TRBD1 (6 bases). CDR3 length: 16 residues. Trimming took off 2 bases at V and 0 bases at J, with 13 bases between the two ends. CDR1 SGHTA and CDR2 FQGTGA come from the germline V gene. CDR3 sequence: CASSLAPRTVNTEAFF. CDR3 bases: TGTGCCAGCAGCTTAGCTCCCAGGACAGTGAACACTGAAGCTTTCTTT.

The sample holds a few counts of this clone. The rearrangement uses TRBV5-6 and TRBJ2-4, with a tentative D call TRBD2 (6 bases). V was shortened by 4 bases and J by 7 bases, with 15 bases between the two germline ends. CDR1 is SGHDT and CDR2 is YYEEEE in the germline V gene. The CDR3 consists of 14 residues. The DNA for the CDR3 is TGTGCCAGCAGCCCAAGGGCGGGGAGTAACATTCAGTACTTC. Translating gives CASSPRAGSNIQYF.

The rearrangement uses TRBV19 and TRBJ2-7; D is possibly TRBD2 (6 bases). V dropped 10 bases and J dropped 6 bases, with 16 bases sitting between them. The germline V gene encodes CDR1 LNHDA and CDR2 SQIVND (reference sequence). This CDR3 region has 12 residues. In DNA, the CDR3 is TGTGCCACCTCGGGACTGGCTGCCGAGCAGTACTTC. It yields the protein CATSGLAAEQYF.

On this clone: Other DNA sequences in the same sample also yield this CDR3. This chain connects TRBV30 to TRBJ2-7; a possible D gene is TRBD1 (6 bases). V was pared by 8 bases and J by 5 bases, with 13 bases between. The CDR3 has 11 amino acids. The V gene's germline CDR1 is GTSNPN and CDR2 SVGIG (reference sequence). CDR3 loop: CARTEGHEQYF. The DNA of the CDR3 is TGTGCCCGGACAGAGGGTCACGAGCAGTACTTC.

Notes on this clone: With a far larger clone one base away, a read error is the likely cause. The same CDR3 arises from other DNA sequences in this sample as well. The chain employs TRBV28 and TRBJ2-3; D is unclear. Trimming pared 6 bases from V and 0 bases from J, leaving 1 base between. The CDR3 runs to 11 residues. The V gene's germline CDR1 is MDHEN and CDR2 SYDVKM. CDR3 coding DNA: TGTGCCAGCAGCAGCACAGATACGCAGTATTTT. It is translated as CASSSTDTQYF.

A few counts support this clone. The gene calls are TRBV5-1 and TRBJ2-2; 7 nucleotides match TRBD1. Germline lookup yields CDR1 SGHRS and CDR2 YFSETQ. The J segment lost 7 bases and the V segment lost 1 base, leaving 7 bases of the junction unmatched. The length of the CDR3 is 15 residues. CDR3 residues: CASSLWTPGGGELFF. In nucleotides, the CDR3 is TGCGCCAGCAGCTTGTGGACTCCAGGGGGCGGGGAGCTGTTTTTT.

The CDR3 nucleotides are TGTGCCAGCAGCTTGGTGGGAACCTACGAGCAGTACTTC. This encodes CASSLVGTYEQYF. This chain connects TRBV5-4 to TRBJ2-7; D remains ambiguous. Germline assignment: CDR1 SGHNT and CDR2 YYREEE (reference sequence). V lost 0 bases and J lost 2, with 6 bases in between. This CDR3 is 13 amino acids long.

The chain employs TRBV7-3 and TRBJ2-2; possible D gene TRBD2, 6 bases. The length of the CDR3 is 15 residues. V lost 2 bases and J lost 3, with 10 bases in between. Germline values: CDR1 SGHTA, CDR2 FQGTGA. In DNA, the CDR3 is TGTGCCAGCAGCTTACTCGGGAGAGACACCGGGGAGCTGTTTTTT. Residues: CASSLLGRDTGELFF.

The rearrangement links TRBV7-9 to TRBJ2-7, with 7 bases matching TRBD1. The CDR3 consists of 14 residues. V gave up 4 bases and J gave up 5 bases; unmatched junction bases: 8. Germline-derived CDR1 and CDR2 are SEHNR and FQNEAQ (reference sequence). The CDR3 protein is CASSSGQAVHEQYF. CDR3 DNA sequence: TGTGCCAGCAGCTCCGGACAGGCCGTCCACGAGCAGTACTTC.

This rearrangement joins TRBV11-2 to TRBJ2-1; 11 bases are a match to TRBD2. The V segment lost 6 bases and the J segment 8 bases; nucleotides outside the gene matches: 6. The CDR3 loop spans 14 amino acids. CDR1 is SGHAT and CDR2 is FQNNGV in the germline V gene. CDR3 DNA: TGTGCCAGCAGATCTAGCGGGAGGACCTATGAGCAGTTCTTC. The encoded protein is CASRSSGRTYEQFF.

The CDR3 is CAGKTVNTGELFF. Written as DNA, the CDR3 is TGTGCCGGAAAGACAGTCAACACCGGGGAGCTGTTTTTT. This chain uses TRBV7-9 with TRBJ2-2, with D tentatively TRBD1 (5 bases). Germline CDR1 SEHNR, CDR2 FQNEAQ (reference sequence). The V end was cut by 11 bases, the J end by 2 bases, with 12 bases between. This CDR3 comprises 13 residues.